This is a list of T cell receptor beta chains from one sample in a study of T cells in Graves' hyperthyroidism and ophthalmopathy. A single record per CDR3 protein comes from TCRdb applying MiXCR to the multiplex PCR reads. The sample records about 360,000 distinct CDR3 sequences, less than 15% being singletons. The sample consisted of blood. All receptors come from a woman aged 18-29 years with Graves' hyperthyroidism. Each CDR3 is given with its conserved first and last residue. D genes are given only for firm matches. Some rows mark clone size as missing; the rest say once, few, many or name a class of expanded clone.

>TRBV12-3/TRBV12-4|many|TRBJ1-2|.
CASEGNYGYTF
TGTGCCAGCGAGGGGAACTATGGCTACACCTTC
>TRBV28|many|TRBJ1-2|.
CASSARRVDYGYTF
TGTGCCAGCAGCGCAAGGAGGGTCGACTATGGCTACACCTTC
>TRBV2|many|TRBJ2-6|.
CASSETQTGANVLTF
TGTGCCAGCAGTGAAACCCAGACTGGGGCCAACGTCCTGACTTTC
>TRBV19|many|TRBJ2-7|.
CASNDGQTYEQYF
TGTGCCAGCAACGACGGACAGACCTACGAGCAGTACTTC
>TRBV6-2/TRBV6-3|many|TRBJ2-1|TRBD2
CASRRTSGRVNEQFF
TGTGCCAGCAGACGTACTAGCGGAAGGGTTAATGAGCAGTTCTTC
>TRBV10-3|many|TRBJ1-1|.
CAISDRVNTEAFF
TGTGCCATCAGTGACAGGGTGAACACTGAAGCTTTCTTT
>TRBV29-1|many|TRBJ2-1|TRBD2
CSVTGLATNNEQFF
TGCAGCGTGACTGGACTAGCGACTAACAATGAGCAGTTCTTC
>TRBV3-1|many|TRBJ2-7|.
CASSRPGFNEQYF
TGTGCCAGCAGCCGCCCAGGATTCAACGAGCAGTACTTC
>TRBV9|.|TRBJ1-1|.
CASSPSGQNTEAFF
TGTGCCAGCAGCCCATCGGGCCAGAACACTGAAGCTTTCTTT
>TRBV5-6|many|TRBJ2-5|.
CASSLGRQHQETQYF
TGTGCCAGCAGCTTGGGTCGACAGCATCAAGAGACCCAGTACTTC
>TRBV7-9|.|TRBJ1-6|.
CASSLAPPSSYNSPLHF
TGTGCCAGCAGCTTAGCGCCTCCGAGCTCCTATAATTCACCCCTCCACTTT
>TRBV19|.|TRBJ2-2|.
CASSMTLFTGELFF
TGTGCCAGTAGTATGACTTTATTCACCGGGGAGCTGTTTTTT
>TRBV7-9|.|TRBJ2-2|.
CASSSVPDREVTGELFF
TGTGCCAGCAGCTCCGTTCCCGACAGGGAGGTCACCGGGGAGCTGTTTTTT
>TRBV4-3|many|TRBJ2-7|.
CASSQDYDPGVTYEQYF
TGCGCCAGCAGCCAAGATTATGATCCGGGAGTGACCTACGAGCAGTACTTC
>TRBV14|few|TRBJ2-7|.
CASSPKGTKQYF
TGTGCCAGCAGCCCTAAAGGGACCAAGCAGTACTTC
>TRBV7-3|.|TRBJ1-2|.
CASSPHGEAWVGYTF
TGTGCCAGCAGCCCCCATGGTGAGGCATGGGTTGGCTACACCTTC
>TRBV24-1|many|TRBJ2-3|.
CATSRGRSYTQYF
TGTGCCACCAGTCGAGGGAGAAGCTATACGCAGTATTTT
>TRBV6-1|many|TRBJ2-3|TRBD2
CASMIAGGLTDTQYF
TGTGCCAGCATGATAGCGGGAGGACTCACAGATACGCAGTATTTT
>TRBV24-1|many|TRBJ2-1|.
CATSDPNNRDEQFF
TGTGCCACCAGTGATCCTAATAACAGGGATGAGCAGTTCTTC
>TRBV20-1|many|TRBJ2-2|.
CSATRVGELFF
TGCAGTGCTACCAGGGTCGGGGAGCTGTTTTTT
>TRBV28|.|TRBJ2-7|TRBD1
CASSSPSTGSGEQYF
TGTGCCAGCAGTTCCCCTTCGACAGGGAGCGGCGAGCAGTACTTC
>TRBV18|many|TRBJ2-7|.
CASSPGQPPVIYEQYF
TGTGCCAGCTCACCGGGGCAACCCCCCGTAATATACGAGCAGTACTTC
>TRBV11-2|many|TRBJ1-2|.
CASSTYPRGERNYGYTF
TGTGCCAGCAGCACCTACCCTCGGGGGGAGAGAAACTATGGCTACACCTTC
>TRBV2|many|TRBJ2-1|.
CAKTLGGSYNEQFF
TGTGCTAAGACTCTGGGGGGCTCCTACAATGAGCAGTTCTTC
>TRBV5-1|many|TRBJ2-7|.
CASRGTSPSEQYF
TGCGCCAGCCGCGGGACGTCTCCCTCCGAGCAGTACTTC
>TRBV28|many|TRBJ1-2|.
CASTPAGMDGYTF
TGTGCCAGCACCCCGGCAGGGATGGATGGCTACACCTTC
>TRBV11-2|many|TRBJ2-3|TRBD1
CASSRLQGSTDTQYF
TGTGCCAGCAGCCGGTTACAGGGGTCCACAGATACGCAGTATTTT
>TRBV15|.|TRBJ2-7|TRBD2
CATSRGGVKGHYEQYF
TGTGCCACCAGCAGGGGGGGGGTGAAGGGCCACTACGAGCAGTACTTC